This T cell receptor (beta chain) stems from a study of shared clonotypes between healthy human individuals (dated by TCRdb to the early 2020s). A note on the overall study: The cohort comprised a couple of women and a few men aged 18 to 49 years. Between about 0.85 and 8.9 billion PBMCs per donor were obtained by leukapheresis. For each donor, three plates each were used for CD4 naive and CD4 memory, two plates were used for CD8 naive, and one plate was used for CD8 memory. Blood TCR repertoires of about 5 healthy adults were deeply sequenced to estimate repertoire size and the extent of clonotype sharing between individuals. To increase sequencing depth and limit assay-specific biases, TCR repertoire library preparation and sequencing were carried out by different laboratories using diverse techniques. The paper's findings and limits, for the study overall: Higher generation probabilities were observed for clonotypes shared by all four sorted-subset donors than for non-shared clonotypes. Sharing across four donors was observed for around 5% of naive CD4, less than 4% of naive CD8, about 2.5% of memory CD4, and about 0.4% of memory CD8 clonotypes. Even with the large sequencing depth, rarefaction of the sorted-subset datasets indicated that sequencing was incomplete. Sampling was restricted to blood, and TCR repertoires in tissues likely differ from the TCR repertoires found in blood. Based on pairwise subsampling, the degree of clonotype sharing among donors was expected to be affected by sequencing depth. Larger estimated clonotype richness was generally found for naive subsets than for memory subsets. The small number of donors limited the genetic and exposure-history diversity represented.

The donors were healthy, HIV-negative adults with no recently reported acute infections or vaccinations. Every donor was a Caucasian adult residing in Nashville, Tennessee, USA. CD4+ T cells were enriched through magnetic negative selection, after which naive cells were positively selected on CD45RA and the remaining negative fraction served as the memory subset. Blood was obtained by leukapheresis, after which PBMCs were separated by Ficoll-Histopaque density gradient centrifugation and cryopreserved in liquid nitrogen vapor phase. Analytical flow cytometry was used to check the purity and quantity of each magnetically sorted T cell population. Genomic DNA was isolated from every sorted fraction and measured by UV absorbance on a Nanodrop 2000c. A word on this clone: Its antigen specificity is not known. No base quality values were provided; no much bigger clone lies one nucleotide off.

Using the deep immunoSEQ assay, multiplex PCR amplified TCR CDR3 regions from genomic DNA. Extracted genomic DNA from each cell subset was distributed evenly across all wells of several immunoSEQ 96-well plates, and each plate was treated as a replicate. For sorted subsets, 200 to 250 ng genomic DNA, equal to tens of thousands of T cell genomes, was loaded into each replicate PCR. Purified libraries were quantified with a Qubit 3.0 fluorometer, sized on a Bioanalyzer 2100, and re-quantified with the KAPA Library Quantification kit. Every immunoSEQ 96-well plate was sequenced on a dedicated single-read 150-cycle Illumina NextSeq 550 flow cell. The published analysis was carried out like this. Because only junctional sequences without quality scores were contained in the immunoSEQ output, filtering matching that applied to full-length reads could not be performed. Sequences were annotated with PyIR, a Python wrapper for IgBLAST v1.9, using IMGT germline references to assign V/J genes and CDR3. Any read was removed if the V/J assignment was weak (E-value above 1e-6), the CDR3 was missing, or the read contained stop codons, out-of-frame junctions, or ambiguous translated residues. V3J clonotypes were defined by identical inferred V gene, J gene, and CDR3 amino acid sequence. Percentage overlap between repertoires was calculated by dividing the number of shared unique clonotypes by the size of the smaller repertoire. Three approaches were used to assess repertoire richness: RTK rarefaction, the Chao1 estimator, and Recon v2.1 estimates of unobserved clonotypes. Generation probabilities for all TCRbeta clonotypes obtained by the gDNA method from a handful of donors were computed using OLGA. Held by TCRdb, this immuneACCESS table contains in-frame sequences only and omits some clones. Under half of the omission traces to an unresolved V gene where checked; the cause of the rest is unknown. V, J and clone size are those of that table, while D and trimming were read from the DNA. The sample table contains approximately 980,000 clones; only one count was recorded for about three quarters of them. The ten largest clonotypes hold about 1.5% of the sample.

Inclusive of the bounding cysteine and phenylalanine, the CDR3 is 15 residues long. Left in the record is the CDR3 DNA by itself, 45 bases read in frame from the first base. The germline V gene (reference sequence) supplies CDR1 LNHNV and CDR2 YYDKDF. Trimming removed 3 bases from V and 7 bases from J, leaving 19 bases between the germline ends. This TCR was recovered from a man between 18 and 35 years old in good health. Material for sequencing was memory CD4+ T cells sorted from blood. The cell subset or site label on this specimen signifies: CD45RA-negative fraction. The V and J genes are TRBV15 and TRBJ2-7, with the D gene call left open. Here is the DNA: TGTGCCACCAGCAGCCCCAATTTCTCTTTGGGGGAGCAGTACTTC. The resulting protein is CATSSPNFSLGEQYF.